Listed below are T cell receptor beta chains from one sample, sequenced in a study of T cell responses to AZD1222 COVID-19 vaccine. The repertoire was sequenced with immunoSEQ multiplex PCR; TCRdb's copy has only in-frame clones and lacks some. The data contain over 90,000 clones, 80% to 85% of them singletons. The source material was peripheral blood, sampled on day 0 of AZD1222 vaccination. These receptor sequences come from an adult in good health. Both conserved end residues are part of each CDR3. D genes are given only for firm matches. Not every row has a clone size; where given, it reads once, few, many or a size class.

TRBV6-5	NA	TRBJ2-1	TRBD2	TGTGCCAGCAGCGACCTAGCGGGGGAGCCCCATGAGCAGTTCTTC	CASSDLAGEPHEQFF
TRBV14	NA	TRBJ2-2	NA	TGTGCCAGCAGCGTTCTCGTCGGCGGGGAGCTGTTTTTT	CASSVLVGGELFF
TRBV7-6	once	TRBJ2-3	TRBD1	TGTGCCAGCAGCTCCGGGACAGGGGGCTACACAGATACGCAGTATTTT	CASSSGTGGYTDTQYF
TRBV11-3	few	TRBJ1-6	NA	TGTGCCAGCAGCCCTCCGGTGAGGATAGGGAGGAATTCACCCCTCCACTTT	CASSPPVRIGRNSPLHF
TRBV28	NA	TRBJ2-5	TRBD1	TGTGCCAGCCCGGGACAGGGCCAAGAGACCCAGTACTTC	CASPGQGQETQYF
TRBV5-6	once	TRBJ1-5	NA	TGTGCCAGCAGCTTTCGACAGAATAGCAATCAGCCCCAGCATTTT	CASSFRQNSNQPQHF
TRBV4-1	NA	TRBJ2-3	TRBD2	TGCGCCAGCAGCCGACACACCCAAGCGGGAACAGATACGCAGTATTTT	CASSRHTQAGTDTQYF
TRBV6-5	NA	TRBJ1-2	NA	TGTGCCAGCAGTTACTCACCAGGGTATGGCTATGGCTACACCTTC	CASSYSPGYGYGYTF
TRBV25-1	NA	TRBJ1-1	TRBD1	TGTGCCAGCAGCCTAGCGACAGGGACGGAAACTGAAGCTTTCTTT	CASSLATGTETEAFF
TRBV10-2	NA	TRBJ2-1	NA	TGCGCCAGCAGTGAGAGGGACGCCGGACGGTCCTACAATGAGCAGTTCTTC	CASSERDAGRSYNEQFF
TRBV6-5	NA	TRBJ1-1	NA	TGTGCCAGCAGTTACACGGACACTGAAGCTTTCTTT	CASSYTDTEAFF
TRBV14	NA	TRBJ1-1	TRBD1	TGTGCCAGCAGCCAGCCGGGACAGGGGAGGGCTGAAGCTTTCTTT	CASSQPGQGRAEAFF
TRBV3-1/TRBV3-2	NA	TRBJ2-1	TRBD2	TGTGCCAGCAGCCTAGCGGGAGGCTCCTACAATGAGCAGTTCTTC	CASSLAGGSYNEQFF
TRBV6-2/TRBV6-3	NA	TRBJ1-1	NA	TGTGCCAGCAGTACGACAGGATACTCCACTGAAGCTTTCTTT	CASSTTGYSTEAFF
TRBV7-2	NA	TRBJ2-1	NA	TGTGCCAGCAGCTTAAGGATTTACAATGAGCAGTTCTTC	CASSLRIYNEQFF
TRBV19	few	TRBJ1-3	NA	TGTGCCAGTAGTACCCAGTCGGTCTCTGGAAACACCATATATTTT	CASSTQSVSGNTIYF
TRBV19	NA	TRBJ1-1	NA	TGTGCCAGTAGTATGGAGACGGTGAACACTGAAGCTTTCTTT	CASSMETVNTEAFF
TRBV27	NA	TRBJ2-1	TRBD2	TGTGCCAGCAGTTCGATGGGGCTAGCGGGAGCGTCTCACAATGAGCAGTTCTTC	CASSSMGLAGASHNEQFF
TRBV7-3	once	TRBJ2-1	TRBD2	TGTGCCAGCAGCCCGGGGACTAGCGGCTACAATGAGCAGTTCTTC	CASSPGTSGYNEQFF
TRBV3-1/TRBV3-2	few	TRBJ2-1	TRBD2	TGTGCCAGCAGCCCCCGGGCTAGCGGGGGGACCTACAATGAGCAGTTCTTC	CASSPRASGGTYNEQFF
TRBV28	NA	TRBJ1-3	NA	TGTGCCAGCAGTTGGGGGGCGGGCACCATATATTTT	CASSWGAGTIYF
TRBV28	once	TRBJ2-7	TRBD2	TGTGCCAGCAGTTTATCGGGAGGGGTGGGCAACGAGCAGTACTTC	CASSLSGGVGNEQYF
TRBV29-1	NA	TRBJ2-7	TRBD2	TGCAGCGTCCGACTAGCCTCAGGCGAGCAGTACTTC	CSVRLASGEQYF
TRBV10-3	NA	TRBJ1-2	NA	TGTGCCATCAGTGTTGGGGGAGAAGGCTACACCTTC	CAISVGGEGYTF
TRBV28	NA	TRBJ2-3	TRBD1	TGTGCCAGCATCCACAGGGGGCAGGTAGATACGCAGTATTTT	CASIHRGQVDTQYF
TRBV9	NA	TRBJ2-5	TRBD1	TGTGCCAGCAGCGTCCAGGGGGCGGGAGAGACCCAGTACTTC	CASSVQGAGETQYF
TRBV6-2/TRBV6-3	NA	TRBJ1-4	NA	TGTGCCAGCAGTTCAACAACTAATGAAAAACTGTTTTTT	CASSSTTNEKLFF
TRBV12-3/TRBV12-4	NA	TRBJ2-7	NA	TGTGCCAGCAGTTTTAGCTACGAGCAGTACTTC	CASSFSYEQYF
TRBV19	NA	TRBJ2-7	TRBD1	TGTGCCAGTAGTATTTCCGGGACAGGGACGCACGAGCAGTACTTC	CASSISGTGTHEQYF
TRBV14	few	TRBJ1-2	NA	TGTGCCAGCAGCCAAGATCGATGGGCGCAAAGGGATGGCTACACCTTC	CASSQDRWAQRDGYTF
TRBV10-3	NA	TRBJ2-7	TRBD2	TGTGCCATCACTAAAAGCGGGAGTTCCTACGAGCAGTACTTC	CAITKSGSSYEQYF
TRBV18	NA	TRBJ2-6	TRBD1	TGTGCCAGCTCACCAATGACAGGGGGGCCTGGAGGGGCCAACGTCCTGACTTTC	CASSPMTGGPGGANVLTF
TRBV11-2	NA	TRBJ2-3	NA	TGTGCCAGCAGCTTAGATGGGGTCGGGCTAGCGCCCACAGATACGCAGTATTTT	CASSLDGVGLAPTDTQYF
TRBV6-5	NA	TRBJ1-5	NA	TGTGCCAGCAGAATGACACAAAATCAGCCCCAGCATTTT	CASRMTQNQPQHF
TRBV7-2	NA	TRBJ1-5	TRBD1	TGTGCCAGCAGCTTAGACCAGGGGGCAAATCAGCCCCAGCATTTT	CASSLDQGANQPQHF
TRBV2	once	TRBJ1-3	TRBD1	TGTGCCAGCAGCCCAGACAGGGGGCAAGGAAACACCATATATTTT	CASSPDRGQGNTIYF
TRBV27	NA	TRBJ2-7	NA	TGTGCCAGCAGTGTTAGCGTCAACTACGAGCAGTACTTC	CASSVSVNYEQYF
TRBV27	NA	TRBJ1-5	NA	TGTGCCAGCAGTGGAGGGGGGAGCAATCAGCCCCAGCATTTT	CASSGGGSNQPQHF
TRBV5-6	few	TRBJ1-2	NA	TGTGCCAGCAGCTTCGAAGCCCGGGTAGGCTACACCTTC	CASSFEARVGYTF
TRBV6-5	NA	TRBJ1-2	TRBD1	TGTGCCAGCAGTCCCGGAACAGGGGAGGGGAGCTACACCTTC	CASSPGTGEGSYTF
TRBV11-3	once	TRBJ1-1	NA	TGTGCCAGCAGCTTACAGCTAGACACTGAAGCTTTCTTT	CASSLQLDTEAFF
TRBV6-1	NA	TRBJ2-7	TRBD2	TGTGCCAGCAGTGACCCGGGGGGGAGCTCCTACGAGCAGTACTTC	CASSDPGGSSYEQYF
TRBV28	NA	TRBJ1-2	TRBD1	TGTGCCAGCAGTTCTACAGGGGGCGGTGGCTATGGCTACACCTTC	CASSSTGGGGYGYTF
TRBV7-2	NA	TRBJ1-5	TRBD1	TGTGCCAGCAGCCTATCCAGGGGGCTCGGTCAGCCCCAGCATTTT	CASSLSRGLGQPQHF
TRBV6-5	NA	TRBJ1-5	NA	TGTGCCAGCAGTTACTCAGGGAACAATCAGCCCCAGCATTTT	CASSYSGNNQPQHF
TRBV28	NA	TRBJ2-2	NA	TGTGCCAACAAAAACAGGCTCGAGGAGGCCACCGGGGAGCTGTTTTTT	CANKNRLEEATGELFF
TRBV5-8	once	TRBJ2-3	NA	TGTGCCAGCAACAATCAGGGTAGTACGCAGTATTTT	CASNNQGSTQYF
TRBV4-1	NA	TRBJ2-2	NA	TGCGCCAGCAGCCAAGCCATCCGGGCCGGGGAGCTGTTTTTT	CASSQAIRAGELFF
TRBV3-1/TRBV3-2	NA	TRBJ2-2	NA	TGTGCCAGCAGGGGGGCCCGAGCCGGGGAGCTGTTTTTT	CASRGARAGELFF
TRBV10-3	NA	TRBJ1-1	NA	TGTGCCATCAGCTCCAAGGCCGAGAACACTGAAGCTTTCTTT	CAISSKAENTEAFF
TRBV19	NA	TRBJ2-3	NA	TGTGCCAGTAGTGTCACTCGGGTAGATACGCAGTATTTT	CASSVTRVDTQYF
TRBV11-2	few	TRBJ1-1	TRBD1	TGTGCCAGCAGCTCTCAGGGACAGATGAACACTGAAGCTTTCTTT	CASSSQGQMNTEAFF